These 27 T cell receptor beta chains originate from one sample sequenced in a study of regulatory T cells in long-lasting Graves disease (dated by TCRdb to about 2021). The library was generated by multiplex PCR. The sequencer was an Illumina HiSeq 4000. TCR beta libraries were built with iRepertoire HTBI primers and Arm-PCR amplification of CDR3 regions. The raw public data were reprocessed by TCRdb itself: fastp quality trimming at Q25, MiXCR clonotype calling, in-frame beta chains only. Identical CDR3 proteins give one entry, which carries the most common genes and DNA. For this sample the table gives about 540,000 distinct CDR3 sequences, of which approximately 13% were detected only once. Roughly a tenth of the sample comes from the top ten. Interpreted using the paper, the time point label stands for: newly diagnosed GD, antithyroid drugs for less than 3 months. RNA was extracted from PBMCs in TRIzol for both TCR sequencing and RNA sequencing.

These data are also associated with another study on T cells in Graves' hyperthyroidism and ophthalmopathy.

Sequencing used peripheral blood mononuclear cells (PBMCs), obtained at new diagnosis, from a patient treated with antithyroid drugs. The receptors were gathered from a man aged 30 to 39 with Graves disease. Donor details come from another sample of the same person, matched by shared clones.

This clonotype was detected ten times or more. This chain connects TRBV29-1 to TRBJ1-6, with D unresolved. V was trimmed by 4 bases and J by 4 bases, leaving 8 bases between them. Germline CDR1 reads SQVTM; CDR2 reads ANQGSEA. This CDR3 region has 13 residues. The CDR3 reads CSVGEGYNSPLHF. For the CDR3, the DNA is TGCAGCGTTGGTGAAGGGTATAATTCACCCCTCCACTTT.

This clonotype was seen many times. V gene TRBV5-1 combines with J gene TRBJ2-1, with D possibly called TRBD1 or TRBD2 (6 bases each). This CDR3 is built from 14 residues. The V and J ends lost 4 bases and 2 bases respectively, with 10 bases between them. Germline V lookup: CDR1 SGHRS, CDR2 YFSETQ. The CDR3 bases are TGCGCCAGCAGCGAAGGGGGGACCTACAATGAGCAGTTCTTC. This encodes CASSEGGTYNEQFF.

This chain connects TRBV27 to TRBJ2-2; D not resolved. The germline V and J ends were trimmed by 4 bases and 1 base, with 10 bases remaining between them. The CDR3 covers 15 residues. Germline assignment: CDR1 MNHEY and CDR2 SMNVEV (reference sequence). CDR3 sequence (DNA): TGTGCCAGCAGTTCCCCACACCGGAACACCGGGGAGCTGTTTTTT. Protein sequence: CASSSPHRNTGELFF.

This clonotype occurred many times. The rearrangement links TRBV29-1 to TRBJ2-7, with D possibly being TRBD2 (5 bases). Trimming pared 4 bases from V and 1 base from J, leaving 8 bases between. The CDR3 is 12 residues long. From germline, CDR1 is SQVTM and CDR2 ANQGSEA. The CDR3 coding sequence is TGCAGCGTTGTTAGCGCATCCTACGAGCAGTACTTC. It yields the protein CSVVSASYEQYF.

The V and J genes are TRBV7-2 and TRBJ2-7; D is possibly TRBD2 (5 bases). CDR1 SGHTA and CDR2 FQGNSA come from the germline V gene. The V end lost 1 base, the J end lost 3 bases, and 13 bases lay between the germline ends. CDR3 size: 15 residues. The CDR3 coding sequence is TGTGCCAGCAGCTTAGATGCGGACTCCTACTACGAGCAGTACGTC. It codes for CASSLDADSYYEQYV.

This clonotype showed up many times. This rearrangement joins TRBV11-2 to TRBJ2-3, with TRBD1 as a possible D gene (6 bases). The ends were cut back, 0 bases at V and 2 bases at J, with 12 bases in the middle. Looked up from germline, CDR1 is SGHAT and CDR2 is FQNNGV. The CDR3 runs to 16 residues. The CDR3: CASSLDQGTITDTQYF. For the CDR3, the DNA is TGTGCCAGCAGCTTAGATCAGGGGACGATCACAGATACGCAGTATTTT.

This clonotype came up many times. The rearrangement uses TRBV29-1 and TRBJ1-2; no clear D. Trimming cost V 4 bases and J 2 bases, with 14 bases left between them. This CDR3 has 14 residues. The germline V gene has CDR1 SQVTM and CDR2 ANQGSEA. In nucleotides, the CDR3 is TGCAGCGTTGTATGGCCCCAGATCAACTATGGCTACACCTTC. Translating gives CSVVWPQINYGYTF. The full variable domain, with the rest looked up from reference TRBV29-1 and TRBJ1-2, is SAVISQKPSRDICQRGTSLTIQCQVDSQVTMMFWYRQQPGQSLTLIATANQGSEATYESGFVIDKFPISRPNLTFSTLTVSNMSPEDSSIYLCSVVWPQINYGYTFGSGTRLTVV.

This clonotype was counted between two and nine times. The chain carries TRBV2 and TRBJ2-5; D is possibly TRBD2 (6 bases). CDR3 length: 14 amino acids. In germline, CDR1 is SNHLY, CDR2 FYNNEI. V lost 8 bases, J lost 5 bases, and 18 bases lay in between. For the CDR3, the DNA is TGTGCCAGCGCCGGGGAGGCCCTCCGCGAGACCCAGTACTTC. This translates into CASAGEALRETQYF. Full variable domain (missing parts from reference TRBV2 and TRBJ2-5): EPEVTQTPSHQVTQMGQEVILRCVPISNHLYFYWYRQILGQKVEFLVSFYNNEISEKSEIFDDQFSVERPDGSNFTLKIRSTKLEDSAMYFCASAGEALRETQYFGPGTRLLVL.

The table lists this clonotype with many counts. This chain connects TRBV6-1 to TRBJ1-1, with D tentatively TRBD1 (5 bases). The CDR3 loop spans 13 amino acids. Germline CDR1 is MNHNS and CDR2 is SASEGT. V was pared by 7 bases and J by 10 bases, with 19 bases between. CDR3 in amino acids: CASNSQGGLLAFF. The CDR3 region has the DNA TGTGCCAGCAACAGTCAGGGAGGGTTGCTAGCTTTCTTT.

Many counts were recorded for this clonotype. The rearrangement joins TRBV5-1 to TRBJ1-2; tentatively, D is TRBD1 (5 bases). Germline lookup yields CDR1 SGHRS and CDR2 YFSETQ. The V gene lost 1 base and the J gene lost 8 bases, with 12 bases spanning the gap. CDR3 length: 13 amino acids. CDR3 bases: TGCGCCAGCAGCTTGACGGGGGATCAAGGCTACACCTTC. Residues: CASSLTGDQGYTF.

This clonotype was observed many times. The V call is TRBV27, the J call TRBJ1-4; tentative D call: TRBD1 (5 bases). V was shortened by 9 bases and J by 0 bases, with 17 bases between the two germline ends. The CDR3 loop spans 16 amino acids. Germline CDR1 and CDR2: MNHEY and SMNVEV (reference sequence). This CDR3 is CASPHPLTATNEKLFF. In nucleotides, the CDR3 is TGTGCCAGTCCTCATCCCCTGACAGCAACTAATGAAAAACTGTTTTTT.

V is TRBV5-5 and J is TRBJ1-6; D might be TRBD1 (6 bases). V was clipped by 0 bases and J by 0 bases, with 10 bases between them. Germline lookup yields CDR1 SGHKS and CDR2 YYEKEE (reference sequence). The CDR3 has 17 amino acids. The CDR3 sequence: CASSLEWGASYNSPLHF. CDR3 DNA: TGTGCCAGCAGCTTGGAATGGGGGGCCTCCTATAATTCACCCCTCCACTTT.

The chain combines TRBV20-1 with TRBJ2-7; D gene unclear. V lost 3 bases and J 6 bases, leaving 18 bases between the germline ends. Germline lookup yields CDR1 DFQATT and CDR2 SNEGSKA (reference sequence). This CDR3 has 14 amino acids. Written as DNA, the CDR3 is TGCAGTGCTAGCCCCCGGCAGGCTCCCTTCGAGCAGTACTTC. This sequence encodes CSASPRQAPFEQYF.

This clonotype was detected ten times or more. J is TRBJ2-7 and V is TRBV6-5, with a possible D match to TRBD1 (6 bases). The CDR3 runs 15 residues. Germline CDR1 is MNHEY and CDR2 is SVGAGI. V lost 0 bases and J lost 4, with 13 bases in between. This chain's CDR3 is CASSYSRTAKYEQYF. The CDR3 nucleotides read TGTGCCAGCAGTTACTCTCGGACAGCAAAATACGAGCAGTACTTC.

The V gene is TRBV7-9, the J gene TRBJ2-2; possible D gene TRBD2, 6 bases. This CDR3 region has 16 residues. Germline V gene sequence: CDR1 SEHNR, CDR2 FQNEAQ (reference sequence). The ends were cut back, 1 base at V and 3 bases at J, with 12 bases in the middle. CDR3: CASSLERGLYTGELFF. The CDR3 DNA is TGTGCCAGCAGCTTAGAACGGGGGTTGTACACCGGGGAGCTGTTTTTT. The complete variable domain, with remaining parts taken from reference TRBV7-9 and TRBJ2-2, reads DTGVSQNPRHKITKRGQNVTFRCDPISEHNRLYWYRQTLGQGPEFLTYFQNEAQLEKSRLLSDRFSAERPKGSFSTLEIQRTEQGDSAMYLCASSLERGLYTGELFFGEGSRLTVL.

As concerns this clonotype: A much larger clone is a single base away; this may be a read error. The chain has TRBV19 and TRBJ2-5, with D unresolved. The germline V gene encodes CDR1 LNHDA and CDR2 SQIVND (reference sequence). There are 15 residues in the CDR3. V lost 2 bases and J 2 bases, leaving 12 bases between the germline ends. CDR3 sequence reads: CASSISGPPQETQYF. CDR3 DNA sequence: TGTGCCAGTAGTATATCGGGTCCCCCGCAAGAGACCCAGTACTTC. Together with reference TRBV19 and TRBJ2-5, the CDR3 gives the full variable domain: DGGITQSPKYLFRKEGQNVTLSCEQNLNHDAMYWYRQDPGQGLRLIYYSQIVNDFQKGDIAEGYSVSREKKESFPLTVTSAQKNPTAFYLCASSISGPPQETQYFGPGTRLLVL.

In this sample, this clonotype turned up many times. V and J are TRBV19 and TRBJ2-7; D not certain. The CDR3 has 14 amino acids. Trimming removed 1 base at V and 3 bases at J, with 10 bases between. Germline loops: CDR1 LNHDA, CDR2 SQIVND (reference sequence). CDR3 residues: CASSIGTSGYEQYF. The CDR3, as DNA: TGTGCCAGTAGTATAGGAACCTCGGGCTACGAGCAGTACTTC.

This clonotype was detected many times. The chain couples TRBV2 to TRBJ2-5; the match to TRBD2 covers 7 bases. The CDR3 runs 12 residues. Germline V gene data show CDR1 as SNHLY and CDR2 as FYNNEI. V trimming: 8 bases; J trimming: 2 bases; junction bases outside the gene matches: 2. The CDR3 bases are TGTGCCAGCGGGCGGGGGCAAGAGACCCAGTACTTC. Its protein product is CASGRGQETQYF.

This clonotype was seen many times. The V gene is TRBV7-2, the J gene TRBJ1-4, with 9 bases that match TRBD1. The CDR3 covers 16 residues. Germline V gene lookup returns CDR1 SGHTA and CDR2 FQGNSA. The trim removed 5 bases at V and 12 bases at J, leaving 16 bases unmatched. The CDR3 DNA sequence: TGTGCCAGCAGCCGAAGAACGACAGGGGGTGGCGTGGAACTGTTTTTT. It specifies CASSRRTTGGGVELFF.

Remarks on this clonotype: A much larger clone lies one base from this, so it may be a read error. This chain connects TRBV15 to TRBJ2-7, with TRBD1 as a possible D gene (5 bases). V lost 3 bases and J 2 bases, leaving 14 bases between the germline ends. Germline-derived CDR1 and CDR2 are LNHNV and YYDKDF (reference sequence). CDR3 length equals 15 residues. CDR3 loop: CATSSVYDSPYEQYF. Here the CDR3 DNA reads TGTGCCACCAGCAGTGTGTACGACAGTCCCTACGAGCAGTACTTC. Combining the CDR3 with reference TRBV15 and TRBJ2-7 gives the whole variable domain DAMVIQNPRYQVTQFGKPVTLSCSQTLNHNVMYWYQQKSSQAPKLLFHYYDKDFNNEADTPDNFQSRRPNTSFCFLDIRSPGLGDTAMYLCATSSVYDSPYEQYFGPGTRLTVT.

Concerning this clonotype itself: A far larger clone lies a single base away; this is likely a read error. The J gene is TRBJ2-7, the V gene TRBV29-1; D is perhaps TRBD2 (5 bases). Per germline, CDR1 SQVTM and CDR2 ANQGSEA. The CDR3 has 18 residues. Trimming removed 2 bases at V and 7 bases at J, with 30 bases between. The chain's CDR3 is CSVEKAGSGGSSYNEQYF. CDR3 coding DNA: TGCAGCGTTGAAAAGGCGGGTAGTGGAGGCTCCTCCTACAATGAGCAGTACTTC.

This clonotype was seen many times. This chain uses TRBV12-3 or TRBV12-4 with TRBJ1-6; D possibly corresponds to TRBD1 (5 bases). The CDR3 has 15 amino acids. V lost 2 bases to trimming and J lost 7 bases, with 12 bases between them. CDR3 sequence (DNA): TGTGCCAGCAGTTTATCGTTCGAGGGGAATTCACCCCTCCACTTT. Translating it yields CASSLSFEGNSPLHF.

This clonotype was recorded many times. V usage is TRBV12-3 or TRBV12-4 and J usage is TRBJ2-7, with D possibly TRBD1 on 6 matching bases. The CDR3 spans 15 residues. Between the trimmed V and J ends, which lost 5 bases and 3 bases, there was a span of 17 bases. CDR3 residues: CASSERDKSIYEQYF. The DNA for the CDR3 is TGTGCCAGCAGTGAAAGGGACAAGAGCATCTACGAGCAGTACTTC.

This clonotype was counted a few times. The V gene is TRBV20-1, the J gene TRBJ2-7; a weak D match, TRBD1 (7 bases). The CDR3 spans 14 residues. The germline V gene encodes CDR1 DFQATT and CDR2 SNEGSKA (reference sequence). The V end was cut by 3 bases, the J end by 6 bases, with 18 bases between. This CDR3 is CSASRSGQGGEQYF. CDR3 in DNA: TGCAGTGCTAGTCGTTCCGGTCAGGGGGGCGAGCAGTACTTC.

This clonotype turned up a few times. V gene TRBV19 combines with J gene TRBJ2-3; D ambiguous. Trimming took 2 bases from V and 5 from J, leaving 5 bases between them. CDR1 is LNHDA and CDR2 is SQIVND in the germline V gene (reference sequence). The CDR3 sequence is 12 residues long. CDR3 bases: TGTGCCAGTAGTATACTTGGAGATACGCAGTATTTT. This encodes CASSILGDTQYF. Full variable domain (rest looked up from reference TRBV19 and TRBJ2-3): DGGITQSPKYLFRKEGQNVTLSCEQNLNHDAMYWYRQDPGQGLRLIYYSQIVNDFQKGDIAEGYSVSREKKESFPLTVTSAQKNPTAFYLCASSILGDTQYFGPGTRLTVL.

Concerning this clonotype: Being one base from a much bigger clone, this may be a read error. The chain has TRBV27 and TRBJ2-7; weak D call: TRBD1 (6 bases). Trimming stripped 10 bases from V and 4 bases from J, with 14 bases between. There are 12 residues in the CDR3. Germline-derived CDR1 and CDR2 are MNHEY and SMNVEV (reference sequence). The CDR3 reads CANRTGKYEQYF. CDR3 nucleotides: TGTGCCAACAGAACAGGGAAGTACGAGCAGTACTTC.

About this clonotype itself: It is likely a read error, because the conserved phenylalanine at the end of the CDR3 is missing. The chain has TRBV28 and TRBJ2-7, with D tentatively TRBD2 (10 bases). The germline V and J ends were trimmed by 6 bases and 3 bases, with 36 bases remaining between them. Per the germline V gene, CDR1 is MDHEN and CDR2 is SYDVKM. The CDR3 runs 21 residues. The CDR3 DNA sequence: TGTGCCAGCAGGTCCGACAGGGGGGATAGGACTAGCGGAAAAGTGAGCTACGAGCAGTACCTC. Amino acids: CASRSDRGDRTSGKVSYEQYL.